Described below is a single T cell receptor beta chain sequence and its context. This sample is drawn from a study of blood T cell repertoires in COVID-19. Libraries were prepared by immunoSEQ multiplex PCR; TCRdb keeps only in-frame clonotypes and omits some of them. Of 150,000 to 200,000 clones detected, approximately 86% appear once; the ten largest clones hold about 2.1%. The source material was peripheral blood. The sequence came from an older man with active or convalescent COVID-19.

The CDR3 DNA sequence: TGTGCCAGCTCACCACGGTCGACAGGATTGGAGACCCAGTACTTC. It encodes CASSPRSTGLETQYF. The rearrangement links TRBV18 to TRBJ2-5, with D possibly TRBD1 on 6 matching bases. The CDR3 covers 15 residues. V lost 1 base and J lost 5, with 14 bases in between. Germline V lookup: CDR1 KGHSH, CDR2 LQKENI.